This note documents a single T cell receptor (beta chain) sequence. Its cognate antigen is unknown. One junction end does not reproduce the germline sequence, and a read error may be involved. TCR beta CDR3 regions were amplified from RNA transcripts. Scientists carried out first-round RT-PCR using HTBI primers and then a second-round multiplex PCR. TCRdb re-called the multiplex PCR reads with MiXCR, one entry per CDR3 protein. Among about 1.2 million distinct CDR3 sequences listed, about 36% were seen once. The entry originates in a study of Graves' ophthalmopathy and Graves' hyperthyroidism. Study-wide context: Hyperthyroidism counted as stable given no ophthalmopathy within 18 months of follow-up. General study results and limits: Most clonotypes expanded in thyroid above 0.001 frequency were present in blood too. Ophthalmopathy was separated from stable hyperthyroidism by a 13-signature model with roughly 91% sensitivity and roughly 81% specificity. As the model predicted ophthalmopathy progression, it achieved a sensitivity of approximately 65% and a specificity of roughly 72%.

Specimen: peripheral blood or thyroid tissue (not recorded which). The receptor was isolated from an adult man with Graves' hyperthyroidism.

CDR3 in amino acids: CASSQGTNREETQYF. In nucleotides, the CDR3 is TGTGCCAGCAGCCAAGGAACCAACAGGGAAGAGACCCAGTACTTC. The J gene is TRBJ2-5, the V gene TRBV4-1, with D perhaps TRBD1 (6 bases). The CDR3 is 15 amino acids. Germline V lookup: CDR1 MGHRA, CDR2 YSYEKL.